What follows is one TCR beta chain and its context. The ends were cut back, 3 bases at V and 5 bases at J, with 13 bases in the middle. The CDR3 has 14 amino acids. Germline assignment: CDR1 SGHTA and CDR2 FQGNSA. Assay: immunoSEQ multiplex PCR; the TCRdb copy retains only in-frame clones and omits some. The table records roughly 100,000 clones, more than 85% of them present only once. This entry is derived from a study of control samples from healthy donors and cancer patients. Sequences were obtained from blood. This chain links TRBV7-2 with TRBJ2-5, with D perhaps TRBD2 (7 bases). The TCR originated in a woman aged 45-60 years in good health. The CDR3 DNA follows: TGTGCCAGCAGCTTGGGGGGGCATGGGGAGACCCAGTACTTC. As protein: CASSLGGHGETQYF.